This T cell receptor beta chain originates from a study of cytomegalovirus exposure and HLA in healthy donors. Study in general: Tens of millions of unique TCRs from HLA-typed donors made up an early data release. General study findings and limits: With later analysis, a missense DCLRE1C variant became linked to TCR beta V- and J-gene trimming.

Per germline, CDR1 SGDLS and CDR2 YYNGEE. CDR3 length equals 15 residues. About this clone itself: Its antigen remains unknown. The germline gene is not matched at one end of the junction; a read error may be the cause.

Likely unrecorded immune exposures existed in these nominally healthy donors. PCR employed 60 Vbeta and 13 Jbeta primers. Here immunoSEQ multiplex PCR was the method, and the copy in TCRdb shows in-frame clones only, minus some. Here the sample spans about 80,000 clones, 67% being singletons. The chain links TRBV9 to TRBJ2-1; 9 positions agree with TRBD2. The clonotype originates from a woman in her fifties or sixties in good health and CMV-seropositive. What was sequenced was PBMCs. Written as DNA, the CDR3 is TGTGCCAGCAGCACCGGGAGGGTAGCGGGAGTAGGAAGGGTCTTC. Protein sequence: CASSTGRVAGVGRVF.